This T cell receptor (beta chain) came from a study of blood T cell repertoires in COVID-19. Measured with immunoSEQ multiplex PCR; TCRdb has only the in-frame clones, and not every one. The sample has 93,000 or so clones, 80% to 90% seen once. The sequence was collected from a human donor in a cohort sampled during active COVID-19. Specimen: peripheral blood.

CDR3 nucleotide sequence: TGTGCCAGCAGCCAAGGACGACAGGGTCTCGAGCAGTACTTC. It yields the protein CASSQGRQGLEQYF. The rearrangement joins TRBV3-1 (or the pseudogene TRBV3-2) to TRBJ2-7; 7 bases match TRBD1. V was clipped by 1 base and J by 6 bases; unmatched bases: 6. CDR1 LGHDT and CDR2 YNNKEL come from the germline V gene (reference sequence). This CDR3 has 14 amino acids.